This paragraph reports one T cell receptor (beta chain). Per the original data handling: Reference gene primer amplification in the assay estimated nucleated cell counts. The table came from immunoSEQ multiplex PCR; TCRdb's copy has only in-frame clones and leaves some out. Clonal size and the V and J genes are those of that table, whereas D and trimming came from the DNA. The table includes 120,000 or so clones, around 82% detected once. Germline-derived CDR1 and CDR2 are MNHEY and SVGEGT. V was pared by 6 bases and J by 7 bases, with 16 bases between. This CDR3 region has 15 residues. The data are from a study of blood T cell repertoires in COVID-19. About the research overall: Sites across the United States, Italy and Spain contributed samples from acute and convalescent COVID-19.

Material for sequencing was peripheral blood. The chain has TRBV6-2 or TRBV6-3 and TRBJ1-6; D remains ambiguous. The receptor was isolated from a man of 80 years or more with active or convalescent COVID-19. CDR3 loop: CASSLAPGGNSPLHF. The CDR3 nucleotides read TGTGCCAGCAGCCTAGCCCCGGGAGGCAATTCACCCCTCCACTTT.